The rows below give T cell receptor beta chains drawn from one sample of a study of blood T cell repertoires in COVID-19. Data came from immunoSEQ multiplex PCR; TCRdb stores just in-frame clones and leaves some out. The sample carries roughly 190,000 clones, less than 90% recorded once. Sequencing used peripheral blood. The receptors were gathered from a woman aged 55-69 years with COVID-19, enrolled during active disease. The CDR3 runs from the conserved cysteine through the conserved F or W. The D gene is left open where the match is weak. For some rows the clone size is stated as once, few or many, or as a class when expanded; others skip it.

CDR3nt: TGTGCCAGTAGTATCGGTTACGGGAGGGGTTCAAATTCCGGGGAGCTGTTTTTT; CDR3aa: CASSIGYGRGSNSGELFF; abundance: .; j_gene: TRBJ2-2; d_gene: TRBD2; v_gene: TRBV19
CDR3nt: TGTGCCATCCAAACAGGGCCAACTTACGAGCAGTACTTC; CDR3aa: CAIQTGPTYEQYF; abundance: .; j_gene: TRBJ2-7; d_gene: .; v_gene: TRBV10-3
CDR3nt: TGCGCCATCGCAGCGGGTAGGAGCTCCTACAATGAGCAGTTCTTC; CDR3aa: CAIAAGRSSYNEQFF; abundance: once; j_gene: TRBJ2-1; d_gene: .; v_gene: TRBV10-2
CDR3nt: TGCGCCAGCAGCCCGGCCTTGAGTAGCGGGAGTGCTGGCGAGACCCAGTACTTC; CDR3aa: CASSPALSSGSAGETQYF; abundance: .; j_gene: TRBJ2-5; d_gene: TRBD2; v_gene: TRBV5-1
CDR3nt: TGTGCCACCGGACAGACCTCCTACGAGCAGTACTTC; CDR3aa: CATGQTSYEQYF; abundance: few; j_gene: TRBJ2-7; d_gene: .; v_gene: TRBV24-1
CDR3nt: TGTGCTAGTGGTTTTGGGTCTAGATACAATGAGCAGTTCTTC; CDR3aa: CASGFGSRYNEQFF; abundance: .; j_gene: TRBJ2-1; d_gene: .; v_gene: TRBV12-5
CDR3nt: TGTGCCAGCAGTTACGTGGGAGGGTACTCCCTCCACTTT; CDR3aa: CASSYVGGYSLHF; abundance: .; j_gene: TRBJ1-6; d_gene: .; v_gene: TRBV6-6
CDR3nt: TGTGCCAGTAGTATAGGAGGGGAAAAACTGTTTTTT; CDR3aa: CASSIGGEKLFF; abundance: .; j_gene: TRBJ1-4; d_gene: .; v_gene: TRBV19
CDR3nt: TGTGCCAGCAGTTTGGGACTAGCGGGAGGCTTCTACAATGAGCAGTTCTTC; CDR3aa: CASSLGLAGGFYNEQFF; abundance: .; j_gene: TRBJ2-1; d_gene: TRBD2; v_gene: TRBV28
CDR3nt: TGTGCCAGCAGCTCGGGACACTACCAAGAGACCCAGTACTTC; CDR3aa: CASSSGHYQETQYF; abundance: .; j_gene: TRBJ2-5; d_gene: .; v_gene: TRBV7-2
CDR3nt: TGTGCCAGCAGCTTAGTAAGCGGGAGCGACGGTGAGCAGTTCTTC; CDR3aa: CASSLVSGSDGEQFF; abundance: .; j_gene: TRBJ2-1; d_gene: TRBD2; v_gene: TRBV7-9
CDR3nt: TGTGCCAGCAGCCCACTAGCGGGAGGTTACAATGAGCAGTTCTTC; CDR3aa: CASSPLAGGYNEQFF; abundance: .; j_gene: TRBJ2-1; d_gene: TRBD2; v_gene: TRBV7-9
CDR3nt: TGTGCCACTCGACAGGGGGGGACTGACGAGCAGTACTTC; CDR3aa: CATRQGGTDEQYF; abundance: .; j_gene: TRBJ2-7; d_gene: TRBD1; v_gene: TRBV6-4
CDR3nt: TGTGCCAGTAGTAGGTCCCAGGGAGGTACTGAAGCTTTCTTT; CDR3aa: CASSRSQGGTEAFF; abundance: .; j_gene: TRBJ1-1; d_gene: .; v_gene: TRBV19
CDR3nt: TGTGCCAGCAGCCTCAGGTCCGGGATCGGAAATGGCTACACCTTC; CDR3aa: CASSLRSGIGNGYTF; abundance: .; j_gene: TRBJ1-2; d_gene: .; v_gene: TRBV3-1/TRBV3-2
CDR3nt: TGTGCCAGCAGTTACGGCGACAGGGCGATATACGAGCAGTACTTC; CDR3aa: CASSYGDRAIYEQYF; abundance: .; j_gene: TRBJ2-7; d_gene: TRBD1; v_gene: TRBV6-2/TRBV6-3